This paragraph reports one TCR beta chain. Its cognate antigen is unknown. This sample was included in a study of identical twins. Points from the study as a whole: Beta out-of-frame sequences showed weaker excess twin sharing. Without tracking the same donors, conclusions rested on cross-sectional statistical analysis. Analyses based on zero insertions could be partly confounded by invariant MAIT and iNKT cells.

The CDR3 contains 18 residues. The junction had 16 bases not matched to a gene; V was cut back by 3 bases and J by 6 bases. Germline-derived CDR1 and CDR2 are SGHAT and FQNNGV. TCRdb fed the 5' RACE reads into MiXCR, producing one record per CDR3 protein. This table has 550,000 to 700,000 distinct CDR3 sequences, more than 9% appearing once. This sample was also put to use in a study of yellow fever vaccine responses in identical twins.

Sequenced material: PBMCs. This sequence was found in a woman aged 18-29 years in good health. The gene calls are TRBV11-2 and TRBJ2-7, with TRBD2 identical over 11 bases. The CDR3 protein is CASSFLGLAGGSPSEQYF. The CDR3 coding sequence is TGTGCCAGCAGCTTCCTAGGGCTAGCGGGGGGATCACCCTCCGAGCAGTACTTC.